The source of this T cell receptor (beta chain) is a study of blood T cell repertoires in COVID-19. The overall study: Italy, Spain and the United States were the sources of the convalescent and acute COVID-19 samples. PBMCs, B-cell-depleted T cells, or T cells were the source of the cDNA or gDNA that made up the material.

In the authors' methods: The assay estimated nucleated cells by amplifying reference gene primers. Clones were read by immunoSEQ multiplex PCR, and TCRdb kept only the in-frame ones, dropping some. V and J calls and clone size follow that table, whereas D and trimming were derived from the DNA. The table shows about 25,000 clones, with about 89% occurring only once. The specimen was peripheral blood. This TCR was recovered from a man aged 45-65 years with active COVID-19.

The CDR3 sequence: CAWSVGQDSAYEQYF. The CDR3 bases are TGTGCCTGGAGTGTTGGACAAGACTCCGCCTACGAGCAGTACTTC. This chain joins TRBV30 and TRBJ2-7; D may be TRBD1 (5 bases). Trimming removed 0 bases at V and 2 bases at J, with 14 bases between. Germline CDR1 reads GTSNPN; CDR2 reads SVGIG (reference sequence). The CDR3 covers 15 residues.